Listed below are T cell receptor beta chains from one sample, sequenced in a study of a mutant IDH1 vaccine in newly diagnosed glioma. The repertoire was sequenced with immunoSEQ multiplex PCR; TCRdb's copy has only in-frame clones and lacks some. The sample gives about 66,000 clones, 60% to 75% of which show up once; roughly 5% is in the top ten. The antigens these receptors bind are not known. This material consisted of PBMCs, taken from a glioma patient whose treatment included an IDH1 peptide vaccine. Receptor source: a man between 45 and 60 years old with glioma. Both conserved end residues are part of each CDR3. The D gene is left open where the match is weak. Clone size is not always given. Where it is, it says once, few, many or a class for expanded clones.

size: -
J: TRBJ2-1
V: TRBV7-9
D: TRBD2
CDR3: CASSSSLAGEQFF
DNA: TGTGCCAGCAGCTCCTCACTAGCGGGGGAGCAGTTCTTC

size: -
J: TRBJ1-5
V: TRBV4-2
D: -
CDR3: CASSQDRAGRQPQHF
DNA: TGTGCCAGCAGCCAAGATCGGGCAGGGAGGCAGCCCCAGCATTTT

size: once
J: TRBJ1-5
V: TRBV6-1
D: -
CDR3: CASSGRGGNQPQHF
DNA: TGTGCCAGCAGTGGCAGGGGTGGGAATCAGCCCCAGCATTTT

size: -
J: TRBJ1-2
V: TRBV2
D: TRBD1
CDR3: CASDRDRDGYTF
DNA: TGTGCCAGCGACCGGGACAGGGATGGCTACACCTTC

size: -
J: TRBJ2-7
V: TRBV7-2
D: -
CDR3: CASSTRQAYEQYF
DNA: TGTGCCAGCAGCACCCGACAGGCCTACGAGCAGTACTTC

size: -
J: TRBJ1-5
V: TRBV7-9
D: TRBD1
CDR3: CASSPTGVLEPQHF
DNA: TGTGCCAGCAGCCCTACAGGGGTTCTCGAGCCCCAGCATTTT

size: few
J: TRBJ2-2
V: TRBV25-1
D: -
CDR3: CASSEQGLPGELFF
DNA: TGTGCCAGCAGTGAACAGGGGCTCCCCGGGGAGCTGTTTTTT

size: -
J: TRBJ2-5
V: TRBV10-3
D: TRBD1
CDR3: CAISPGQGRRTQYF
DNA: TGTGCCATCAGTCCCGGACAGGGTAGGAGGACCCAGTACTTC

size: -
J: TRBJ1-3
V: TRBV30
D: TRBD1
CDR3: CAWSGGQRNTIYF
DNA: TGTGCCTGGAGTGGGGGACAGCGAAACACCATATATTTT

size: -
J: TRBJ1-5
V: TRBV7-9
D: TRBD1
CDR3: CASSPGTGNQPQHF
DNA: TGTGCCAGCAGCCCAGGGACAGGGAATCAGCCCCAGCATTTT

size: many
J: TRBJ2-2
V: TRBV30
D: TRBD2
CDR3: CAWSTSGGDTGELFF
DNA: TGTGCCTGGAGTACTAGCGGGGGGGACACCGGGGAGCTGTTTTTT

size: -
J: TRBJ2-7
V: TRBV6-1
D: -
CDR3: CASAPRGHFWYF
DNA: TGTGCCAGCGCCCCCAGAGGACATTTTTGGTACTTC

size: -
J: TRBJ2-5
V: TRBV4-1
D: -
CDR3: CASSQDWGGRETQYF
DNA: TGCGCCAGCAGCCAAGATTGGGGGGGCCGGGAGACCCAGTACTTC

size: -
J: TRBJ2-1
V: TRBV6-6
D: -
CDR3: CASDGGDEQFF
DNA: TGTGCCAGCGACGGAGGCGATGAGCAGTTCTTC

size: -
J: TRBJ2-1
V: TRBV5-4
D: TRBD1
CDR3: CASRLGQGGNNEQFF
DNA: TGTGCCAGCAGGCTAGGACAGGGTGGTAACAATGAGCAGTTCTTC

size: -
J: TRBJ1-3
V: TRBV10-3
D: TRBD1
CDR3: CAIGTASSGNTIYF
DNA: TGTGCCATAGGGACAGCGAGCTCTGGAAACACCATATATTTT

size: few
J: TRBJ1-5
V: TRBV4-1
D: -
CDR3: CASSRNAGVDQPQHF
DNA: TGCGCCAGCAGCCGGAACGCAGGGGTCGATCAGCCCCAGCATTTT

size: -
J: TRBJ2-2
V: TRBV7-2
D: TRBD2
CDR3: CASSFLPSGAGELFF
DNA: TGTGCCAGCAGCTTTCTTCCCAGCGGGGCCGGGGAGCTGTTTTTT

size: -
J: TRBJ1-2
V: TRBV2
D: -
CDR3: CASSAQVGYGYTF
DNA: TGTGCCAGCAGTGCCCAGGTTGGGTATGGCTACACCTTC

size: -
J: TRBJ1-5
V: TRBV28
D: -
CDR3: CASRGYSNQPQHF
DNA: TGTGCCAGCAGGGGGTATAGCAATCAGCCCCAGCATTTT

size: -
J: TRBJ1-4
V: TRBV7-8
D: -
CDR3: CASSVGSWEEKLFF
DNA: TGTGCCAGCAGCGTCGGTAGCTGGGAGGAAAAACTGTTTTTT

size: -
J: TRBJ1-1
V: TRBV19
D: -
CDR3: CASSMGWGRPHTEAFF
DNA: TGTGCCAGTAGTATGGGTTGGGGCCGACCCCACACTGAAGCTTTCTTT

size: -
J: TRBJ1-5
V: TRBV27
D: -
CDR3: CASRPDEFQPQHF
DNA: TGTGCCAGCAGGCCCGACGAGTTTCAGCCCCAGCATTTT

size: -
J: TRBJ1-5
V: TRBV19
D: -
CDR3: CASSTYGSNQPQHF
DNA: TGTGCCAGTAGTACATATGGGAGCAATCAGCCCCAGCATTTT

size: -
J: TRBJ1-6
V: TRBV5-1
D: -
CDR3: CASSLAREGSPLHF
DNA: TGCGCCAGCAGCTTGGCTAGGGAGGGTTCACCCCTCCACTTT

size: -
J: TRBJ1-5
V: TRBV5-4
D: -
CDR3: CASSLGLNSDQPQHF
DNA: TGTGCCAGCAGCTTGGGACTGAATAGCGATCAGCCCCAGCATTTT

size: once
J: TRBJ1-1
V: TRBV7-9
D: -
CDR3: CASSLEGWTNTEAFF
DNA: TGTGCCAGCAGCTTGGAGGGGTGGACGAACACTGAAGCTTTCTTT

size: few
J: TRBJ1-4
V: TRBV6-1
D: -
CDR3: CASRAFQVTNEKLFF
DNA: TGTGCCAGCAGGGCGTTCCAGGTGACTAATGAAAAACTGTTTTTT

size: -
J: TRBJ2-3
V: TRBV25-1
D: TRBD1
CDR3: CASSGGRGRSRTDTQYF
DNA: TGTGCCAGCAGTGGAGGCAGGGGGCGATCGCGCACAGATACGCAGTATTTT

size: -
J: TRBJ1-2
V: TRBV7-9
D: TRBD1
CDR3: CASSLILGQGNYGYTF
DNA: TGTGCCAGCAGCTTAATACTCGGACAGGGCAACTATGGCTACACCTTC

size: -
J: TRBJ1-2
V: TRBV7-8
D: -
CDR3: CASSLAVNYGYTF
DNA: TGTGCCAGCAGCTTAGCAGTTAACTATGGCTACACCTTC

size: -
J: TRBJ2-7
V: TRBV5-1
D: -
CDR3: CASSPDGPRGEQYF
DNA: TGCGCCAGCAGCCCGGACGGACCTAGGGGGGAGCAGTACTTC

size: -
J: TRBJ2-7
V: TRBV30
D: -
CDR3: CAYLLLGYEQYF
DNA: TGTGCCTACCTACTCCTGGGCTACGAGCAGTACTTC